Listed below are T cell receptor beta chains from one sample, sequenced in a study of beta chain features in type 1 diabetes. Produced via immunoSEQ multiplex PCR; TCRdb's table is partial and in-frame only. The sample shows 390,000 or so clones, about 15% of them seen only once. The sequencing sample was made of naive CD4+ T cells from blood. Receptor source: a man younger than 45 in good health. The CDR3 runs from the conserved cysteine through the conserved F or W. D genes are given only for firm matches. Clone size is not always given. Where it is, it says once, few, many or a class for expanded clones.

v_gene,d_gene,abundance,j_gene,CDR3aa,CDR3nt
TRBV2,TRBD1,-,TRBJ2-4,CASSEVGQGGNIQYF,TGTGCCAGCAGTGAAGTGGGACAGGGTGGAAACATTCAGTACTTC
TRBV30,-,-,TRBJ1-2,CAWSPLRDTKGYTF,TGTGCCTGGAGCCCCCTCCGGGACACCAAGGGCTACACCTTC
TRBV5-1,TRBD2,few,TRBJ2-2,CASSPGGRAPGELFF,TGCGCCAGCAGCCCGGGCGGGAGGGCCCCCGGGGAGCTGTTTTTT
TRBV7-2,-,-,TRBJ2-2,CASSSETGELFF,TGTGCCAGCAGCTCCGAGACCGGGGAGCTGTTTTTT
TRBV4-2,-,-,TRBJ2-3,CASSQDGKGKNTQYF,TGTGCCAGCAGCCAAGATGGGAAGGGAAAGAATACGCAGTATTTT
TRBV29-1,-,-,TRBJ2-3,CSVRSRILDTQYF,TGCAGCGTTCGGTCGCGGATCCTGGATACGCAGTATTTT
TRBV29-1,-,-,TRBJ1-3,CSVVRDLGNSGNTIYF,TGCAGCGTTGTCCGGGACCTCGGAAACTCTGGAAACACCATATATTTT
TRBV25-1,-,-,TRBJ2-7,CASSDRLTYEQYF,TGTGCCAGCAGTGATAGGCTCACCTACGAGCAGTACTTC
TRBV5-1,-,-,TRBJ1-2,CASSDPGFYTF,TGCGCCAGCAGCGACCCGGGTTTCTACACCTTC
TRBV9,TRBD2,once,TRBJ2-1,CASSLAGLSSYNEQFF,TGTGCCAGCAGCTTAGCGGGGCTAAGCTCCTACAATGAGCAGTTCTTC
TRBV18,-,-,TRBJ2-5,CASSFQETQYF,TGTGCCAGCTCTTTCCAAGAGACCCAGTACTTC
TRBV30,-,-,TRBJ1-3,CAWGKDGPSGNTIYF,TGTGCCTGGGGAAAGGACGGCCCCTCTGGAAACACCATATATTTT
TRBV7-2,TRBD2,few,TRBJ2-1,CASSPGGKRGSSYNEQFF,TGTGCCAGCAGCCCCGGGGGAAAGCGGGGGAGCTCCTACAATGAGCAGTTCTTC
TRBV30,-,-,TRBJ2-2,CAWSVLTTGELFF,TGTGCCTGGAGTGTACTTACCACCGGGGAGCTGTTTTTT
TRBV5-1,TRBD1,few,TRBJ1-2,CASSLPDRGGGYTF,TGCGCCAGCAGCCTCCCAGACAGGGGAGGTGGCTACACCTTC
TRBV7-9,-,-,TRBJ2-1,CASSLSGRDDNEQFF,TGTGCCAGCAGCCTAAGCGGGCGGGACGACAATGAGCAGTTCTTC
TRBV4-1,TRBD1,few,TRBJ1-2,CASSQGTGSRYGYTF,TGCGCCAGCAGCCAGGGGACAGGGTCTCGCTATGGCTACACCTTC
TRBV7-2,-,few,TRBJ1-1,CASSLRRNTEAFF,TGTGCCAGCAGCCTTAGAAGGAACACTGAAGCTTTCTTT
TRBV5-4,-,few,TRBJ2-5,CASSLSGAWETQYF,TGTGCCAGCAGCTTGTCCGGGGCATGGGAGACCCAGTACTTC
TRBV5-4,TRBD1,-,TRBJ2-5,CASSPRTGTETQYF,TGTGCCAGCAGCCCGAGGACAGGGACAGAGACCCAGTACTTC
TRBV18,-,few,TRBJ1-1,CASSPIRGNTEAFF,TGTGCCAGCTCACCCATTAGGGGGAACACTGAAGCTTTCTTT
TRBV7-2,-,once,TRBJ2-6,CASTPLGGGSLSGANVLTF,TGTGCCAGCACCCCGTTAGGGGGCGGGAGTTTATCTGGGGCCAACGTCCTGACTTTC
TRBV30,-,few,TRBJ1-4,CAWSVRGHNEKLFF,TGTGCCTGGAGTGTACGGGGACATAACGAAAAACTGTTTTTT
TRBV4-2,TRBD2,-,TRBJ2-5,CASSQDGKREYQETQYF,TGTGCCAGCAGCCAAGATGGGAAGCGGGAATACCAAGAGACCCAGTACTTC
TRBV7-6,-,few,TRBJ1-6,CASSLGPRVESPLHF,TGTGCCAGCAGCTTAGGTCCCAGGGTGGAATCACCCCTCCACTTT
TRBV30,TRBD1,-,TRBJ1-1,CAWSSDAGGRLAEAFF,TGTGCCTGGAGCTCGGACGCAGGGGGTAGGTTGGCTGAAGCTTTCTTT
TRBV15,-,few,TRBJ1-6,CATSREVPGNSPLHF,TGTGCCACCAGCAGAGAGGTTCCCGGGAATTCACCCCTCCACTTT
TRBV25-1,TRBD2,-,TRBJ2-3,CASSDPSGRAGDTQYF,TGTGCCAGCAGTGATCCTAGCGGGAGGGCCGGGGATACGCAGTATTTT
TRBV7-2,-,-,TRBJ1-5,CASSFLGVQPQHF,TGTGCCAGCAGCTTCTTGGGGGTTCAGCCCCAGCATTTT
TRBV7-9,-,-,TRBJ2-5,CASSFRLSFEETQYF,TGTGCCAGCAGCTTTCGACTCTCCTTCGAAGAGACCCAGTACTTC
TRBV29-1,-,few,TRBJ2-5,CSVGLRQGTETQYF,TGCAGCGTAGGTCTCCGGCAGGGCACGGAGACCCAGTACTTC
TRBV19,-,few,TRBJ2-6,CASSISGANVLTF,TGTGCCAGTAGCATCTCTGGGGCCAACGTCCTGACTTTC
TRBV7-9,-,-,TRBJ1-5,CASSLTGVPQHF,TGTGCCAGCAGCTTAACCGGGGTGCCCCAGCATTTT
TRBV7-2,TRBD2,-,TRBJ2-3,CASSIKGGVGTDTQYF,TGTGCCAGCAGTATTAAGGGAGGGGTGGGCACAGATACGCAGTATTTT
TRBV9,-,-,TRBJ1-3,CASSVVTGSLFSGNTIYF,TGTGCCAGCAGCGTAGTTACAGGGAGTCTCTTCTCTGGAAACACCATATATTTT
TRBV7-2,TRBD2,few,TRBJ2-7,CASSRSSGGAYEQYF,TGTGCCAGCAGCCGGTCTAGCGGGGGAGCTTACGAGCAGTACTTC
TRBV15,-,-,TRBJ1-4,CATSRVAGVNEKLFF,TGTGCCACCAGCAGAGTCGCAGGGGTTAATGAAAAACTGTTTTTT
TRBV7-2,TRBD2,-,TRBJ2-3,CASSLALTSVVKDTQYF,TGTGCCAGCAGCTTAGCGCTAACTAGCGTCGTTAAAGATACGCAGTATTTT
TRBV6-1,-,-,TRBJ1-1,CASTFEGREAFF,TGTGCCAGCACCTTTGAGGGGCGAGAAGCTTTCTTT
TRBV4-3,-,many,TRBJ1-4,CASSHRQWPNEKLFF,TGCGCCAGCAGCCATAGACAGTGGCCTAATGAAAAACTGTTTTTT
TRBV2,-,few,TRBJ2-2,CASSRAGTPMRELFF,TGTGCCAGCAGCCGAGCCGGGACACCTATGCGGGAGCTGTTTTTT
TRBV11-3,-,-,TRBJ2-4,CASSHGLLAKNIQYF,TGTGCCAGCAGCCATGGACTGCTAGCCAAAAACATTCAGTACTTC
TRBV18,-,-,TRBJ2-3,CASSPLRGGTDTQYF,TGTGCCAGCTCACCCCTGAGGGGCGGCACAGATACGCAGTATTTT
TRBV30,-,-,TRBJ2-2,CAGSRDTTNTGELFF,TGTGCCGGCTCCCGGGACACGACAAACACCGGGGAGCTGTTTTTT
TRBV21-1,-,many,TRBJ2-3,CALDTQYF,TGTGCGTTAGATACGCAGTATTTT
TRBV25-1,-,-,TRBJ1-3,CASSEGRYSGNTIYF,TGTGCCAGCAGCGAAGGACGGTACTCTGGAAACACCATATATTTT
TRBV5-1,-,few,TRBJ2-5,CASSLRETQYF,TGCGCCAGCAGCTTGAGGGAGACCCAGTACTTC
TRBV29-1,-,few,TRBJ2-1,CSVEDTRSNEQFF,TGCAGCGTTGAAGATACCCGATCCAATGAGCAGTTCTTC
TRBV28,-,-,TRBJ2-4,CASRSRSLAKNIQYF,TGTGCCAGCAGAAGCAGATCACTAGCCAAAAACATTCAGTACTTC
TRBV4-1,TRBD2,-,TRBJ2-1,CASSLTSGGAQKDEQFF,TGCGCCAGCAGCCTTACTAGCGGGGGGGCCCAGAAGGATGAGCAGTTCTTC